Below are 6 T cell receptor beta chains sequenced from a single sample in a study of Ad26.COV2.S vaccination and SARS-CoV-2 variants. Treatment: 15 to 20 received Ad26.COV2.S at low or high dose, single or two shots; about five received placebo; per-sample allocation not given. Material that was analyzed had been drawn on day 63 after the first vaccine or placebo injection. Generated by immunoSEQ multiplex PCR, the TCRdb table keeps only in-frame clones and is missing some. The repertoire holds 350,000 to 400,000 clones, about nine tenths seen once, with roughly 3.5% in the top ten. The sample here was peripheral blood, taken in a trial of Ad26.COV2.S vaccine versus placebo. The receptors stem from a person between 18 and 65 years old who received the Ad26.COV2.S COVID-19 vaccine or a placebo.

This clone was picked up one time. The DNA of the CDR3 is TGCGCCAGCAGCCTTTTATGGGTGGGCAATCAGCCCCAGCATTTT. Translating it yields CASSLLWVGNQPQHF. V gene TRBV4-1 combines with J gene TRBJ1-5; D call uncertain. The germline V gene encodes CDR1 MGHRA and CDR2 YSYEKL. The CDR3 is 15 residues long. Trimming removed 4 bases at V and 2 bases at J, with 12 bases between.

This sequence joins TRBV15 and TRBJ2-2, with D perhaps TRBD1 or TRBD2 (5 bases each). The CDR3 consists of 16 residues. Trimming stripped 1 base from V and 2 bases from J, with 11 bases between. Germline V gene sequence: CDR1 LNHNV, CDR2 YYDKDF (reference sequence). CDR3 DNA sequence: TGTGCCACCAGCAGAGGAACCGGGACCAACACCGGGGAGCTGTTTTTT. This codes for CATSRGTGTNTGELFF.

This clone was counted only a few times. One end of the junction is discordant with germline, which a read error may explain. V usage is TRBV4-1 and J usage is TRBJ1-1; 11 bases are a match to TRBD1. CDR1 and CDR2 (germline): MGHRA, YSYEKL. The CDR3 extends over 14 amino acids. The CDR3, as DNA: TGCGCCAGCAGCCAAGGTCCCGGACAGGGGGCCACTAAATTT. Translation: CASSQGPGQGATKF.

The CDR3 is CASSDNLNTGELFF. In DNA, the CDR3 is TGTGCCAGCAGTGATAACTTGAACACCGGGGAGCTGTTTTTT. The rearrangement links TRBV6-4 to TRBJ2-2; D not certain. Germline lookup yields CDR1 MRHNA and CDR2 SNTAGT. This CDR3 region has 14 residues. The V end lost 3 bases, the J end lost 1 base, and 6 bases lay between the germline ends.

The rearrangement joins TRBV5-4 to TRBJ1-1; D is perhaps TRBD1 (5 bases). V gave up 2 bases and J gave up 1 base, with 9 bases separating them. Germline V gives CDR1 SGHNT, CDR2 YYREEE (reference sequence). This CDR3 contains 14 residues. The CDR3 nucleotides read TGTGCCAGCAGCTTAGGGGCCGGGAACACTGAAGCTTTCTTT. It specifies CASSLGAGNTEAFF. The entire variable domain, with the rest obtained from reference TRBV5-4 and TRBJ1-1, is as follows: ETGVTQSPTHLIKTRGQQVTLRCSSQSGHNTVSWYQQALGQGPQFIFQYYREEENGRGNFPPRFSGLQFPNYSSELNVNALELDDSALYLCASSLGAGNTEAFFGQGTRLTVV.

V is TRBV7-8 and J is TRBJ2-2; weak D call: TRBD2 (5 bases). The CDR3 has 15 residues. The germline V gene encodes CDR1 SGHVS and CDR2 FQNEAQ. V lost 5 bases and J 6 bases, leaving 16 bases between the germline ends. CDR3 nucleotides: TGTGCCAGCAGCCACACTAGGACTTACGCCGGGGAGCTGTTTTTT. It specifies CASSHTRTYAGELFF. Combining the CDR3 with reference TRBV7-8 and TRBJ2-2 gives the whole variable domain GAGVSQSPRYKVAKRGQDVALRCDPISGHVSLFWYQQALGQGPEFLTYFQNEAQLDKSGLPSDRFFAERPEGSVSTLKIQRTQQEDSAVYLCASSHTRTYAGELFFGEGSRLTVL.